Listed below are T cell receptor beta chains from one sample, sequenced in a study of cytomegalovirus exposure and HLA in healthy donors. Data came from immunoSEQ multiplex PCR; TCRdb stores just in-frame clones and leaves some out. Among 68,000 or so clones listed, roughly nine tenths were seen once. The specimen sequenced was PBMCs. These receptors were taken from a man aged 18 to 29 in good health and CMV-seronegative. CDR3s include the opening cysteine and the closing phenylalanine or tryptophan. The order of the fields is clone size, D gene, CDR3 length, J gene, V gene, CDR3 protein, CDR3 DNA. D genes are given only for firm matches. A clone size is listed for some rows: how often the clone was seen (once, few, many), or a class if it is expanded.

clone_size: NA; d_call: TRBD2; cdr3_length: 16; j_call: TRBJ2-1; v_call: TRBV5-1; cdr3_aa: CASSLVKREGYNEQFF; cdr3_nt: TGCGCCAGCAGCTTGGTCAAACGGGAGGGTTACAATGAGCAGTTCTTC
clone_size: NA; d_call: NA; cdr3_length: 15; j_call: TRBJ2-6; v_call: TRBV7-2; cdr3_aa: CASSSTRGGANVLTF; cdr3_nt: TGTGCCAGCAGCTCAACTCGGGGTGGGGCCAACGTCCTGACTTTC
clone_size: once; d_call: NA; cdr3_length: 15; j_call: TRBJ2-7; v_call: TRBV5-4; cdr3_aa: CASSLGGTLSYEQYF; cdr3_nt: TGTGCCAGCAGCTTGGGGGGGACTCTCTCCTACGAGCAGTACTTC
clone_size: NA; d_call: NA; cdr3_length: 15; j_call: TRBJ2-5; v_call: TRBV7-2; cdr3_aa: CASSSPTSLWATQYF; cdr3_nt: TGTGCCAGCAGCTCTCCAACTAGCCTTTGGGCGACCCAGTACTTC
clone_size: NA; d_call: TRBD1; cdr3_length: 16; j_call: TRBJ1-5; v_call: TRBV18; cdr3_aa: CASSTRGNRGGQPQHF; cdr3_nt: TGTGCCAGCTCAACCCGGGGGAACAGGGGTGGCCAGCCCCAGCATTTT
clone_size: NA; d_call: NA; cdr3_length: 17; j_call: TRBJ2-1; v_call: TRBV6-4; cdr3_aa: CASSNSASANSYNEQFF; cdr3_nt: TGTGCCAGCAGTAACTCGGCCTCTGCAAACTCCTACAATGAGCAGTTCTTC
clone_size: NA; d_call: NA; cdr3_length: 18; j_call: TRBJ1-5; v_call: TRBV7-5; cdr3_aa: CARSLAQGTHYSNQPQHF; cdr3_nt: TGTGCCAGAAGCTTAGCGCAAGGGACACATTATAGCAATCAGCCCCAGCATTTT
clone_size: NA; d_call: TRBD2; cdr3_length: 16; j_call: TRBJ2-1; v_call: TRBV4-2; cdr3_aa: CASSQDGGSTRNEQFF; cdr3_nt: TGTGCCAGCAGCCAAGATGGCGGGAGTACCCGCAATGAGCAGTTCTTC
clone_size: NA; d_call: NA; cdr3_length: 13; j_call: TRBJ1-2; v_call: TRBV25-1; cdr3_aa: CASSELNREGYTF; cdr3_nt: TGTGCCAGCAGTGAATTGAACAGGGAGGGCTACACCTTC
clone_size: NA; d_call: NA; cdr3_length: 16; j_call: TRBJ2-1; v_call: TRBV4-3; cdr3_aa: CASSQGGSGLYNEQFF; cdr3_nt: TGCGCCAGCAGCCAAGGGGGCAGCGGGCTGTACAATGAGCAGTTCTTC
clone_size: NA; d_call: NA; cdr3_length: 13; j_call: TRBJ2-7; v_call: TRBV18; cdr3_aa: CASSPRTGYEQYF; cdr3_nt: TGTGCCAGCTCACCACGGACGGGATACGAGCAGTACTTC
clone_size: NA; d_call: TRBD2; cdr3_length: 15; j_call: TRBJ2-7; v_call: TRBV10-3; cdr3_aa: CAISPSELAAYEQYF; cdr3_nt: TGTGCCATCAGCCCCTCGGAACTAGCGGCCTACGAGCAGTACTTC
clone_size: NA; d_call: NA; cdr3_length: 12; j_call: TRBJ2-7; v_call: TRBV6-1; cdr3_aa: CASTDSDYEQYF; cdr3_nt: TGTGCCAGCACTGACAGCGACTACGAGCAGTACTTC
clone_size: once; d_call: NA; cdr3_length: 14; j_call: TRBJ1-2; v_call: TRBV14; cdr3_aa: CASSQGGHNYGYTF; cdr3_nt: TGTGCCAGCAGCCAAGGGGGACATAACTATGGCTACACCTTC
clone_size: NA; d_call: TRBD1; cdr3_length: 16; j_call: TRBJ2-7; v_call: TRBV9; cdr3_aa: CASSVDVGQGSYEQYF; cdr3_nt: TGTGCCAGCAGCGTAGATGTGGGACAGGGGTCCTACGAGCAGTACTTC
clone_size: NA; d_call: NA; cdr3_length: 16; j_call: TRBJ1-1; v_call: TRBV7-2; cdr3_aa: CASSLGRTDLNTEAFF; cdr3_nt: TGTGCCAGCAGCTTAGGGAGGACAGACTTGAACACTGAAGCTTTCTTT
clone_size: NA; d_call: NA; cdr3_length: 12; j_call: TRBJ2-7; v_call: TRBV28; cdr3_aa: CASSLPGGPEYF; cdr3_nt: TGTGCCAGCAGTCTCCCGGGGGGCCCGGAGTACTTC
clone_size: NA; d_call: TRBD2; cdr3_length: 14; j_call: TRBJ2-3; v_call: TRBV11-3; cdr3_aa: CASRGEGLTDTQYF; cdr3_nt: TGTGCCAGCAGGGGGGAGGGCCTCACAGATACGCAGTATTTT
clone_size: NA; d_call: NA; cdr3_length: 15; j_call: TRBJ1-3; v_call: TRBV19; cdr3_aa: CASSRLVSSGNTIYF; cdr3_nt: TGTGCCAGTAGTAGACTCGTGAGCTCTGGAAACACCATATATTTT
clone_size: NA; d_call: TRBD1; cdr3_length: 17; j_call: TRBJ2-7; v_call: TRBV4-2; cdr3_aa: CASSPQGGTGSRVEQYF; cdr3_nt: TGTGCCAGCAGCCCCCAGGGAGGGACAGGGTCGCGGGTCGAGCAGTACTTC
clone_size: NA; d_call: NA; cdr3_length: 12; j_call: TRBJ1-2; v_call: TRBV28; cdr3_aa: CASSFGIYGYTF; cdr3_nt: TGTGCCAGCAGTTTCGGGATCTATGGCTACACCTTC
clone_size: few; d_call: TRBD2; cdr3_length: 15; j_call: TRBJ2-1; v_call: TRBV4-3; cdr3_aa: CASSQILAVHNEQFF; cdr3_nt: TGCGCCAGCAGTCAAATACTAGCGGTCCACAATGAGCAGTTCTTC
clone_size: NA; d_call: TRBD2; cdr3_length: 16; j_call: TRBJ2-7; v_call: TRBV5-8; cdr3_aa: CASSPSGAFTTYEQYF; cdr3_nt: TGTGCCAGCAGCCCAAGCGGGGCCTTTACAACCTACGAGCAGTACTTC
clone_size: NA; d_call: TRBD1; cdr3_length: 15; j_call: TRBJ2-1; v_call: TRBV28; cdr3_aa: CASRSSGTGNNEQFF; cdr3_nt: TGTGCCAGCAGGTCGTCCGGGACAGGGAACAATGAGCAGTTCTTC
clone_size: NA; d_call: NA; cdr3_length: 15; j_call: TRBJ1-3; v_call: TRBV27; cdr3_aa: CASSLTQAPGNTIYF; cdr3_nt: TGTGCCAGCAGTTTGACACAGGCCCCGGGAAACACCATATATTTT
clone_size: NA; d_call: NA; cdr3_length: 15; j_call: TRBJ2-4; v_call: TRBV5-4; cdr3_aa: CASSSGLIAKNIQYF; cdr3_nt: TGTGCCAGCAGCTCTGGACTTATAGCCAAAAACATTCAGTACTTC
clone_size: NA; d_call: TRBD1; cdr3_length: 12; j_call: TRBJ1-2; v_call: TRBV6-5; cdr3_aa: CASSGTGNGYTF; cdr3_nt: TGTGCCAGCAGTGGGACAGGCAATGGCTACACCTTC
clone_size: NA; d_call: NA; cdr3_length: 19; j_call: TRBJ2-3; v_call: TRBV5-1; cdr3_aa: CASSLKAGAASLRTDTQYF; cdr3_nt: TGCGCCAGCAGCCTCAAGGCCGGCGCAGCTAGCCTACGGACAGATACGCAGTATTTT
clone_size: NA; d_call: NA; cdr3_length: 14; j_call: TRBJ2-1; v_call: TRBV4-3; cdr3_aa: CASSQDPSRYEQFF; cdr3_nt: TGCGCCAGCAGCCAAGATCCGAGCCGGTACGAGCAGTTCTTC
clone_size: NA; d_call: TRBD2; cdr3_length: 17; j_call: TRBJ2-7; v_call: TRBV18; cdr3_aa: CASSPLLTGGTNYEQYF; cdr3_nt: TGTGCCAGCTCACCTCTCCTCACGGGGGGAACCAACTACGAGCAGTACTTC
clone_size: NA; d_call: TRBD1; cdr3_length: 13; j_call: TRBJ2-2; v_call: TRBV11-2; cdr3_aa: CASSQTGARELFF; cdr3_nt: TGTGCCAGCAGCCAGACAGGGGCCCGGGAGCTGTTTTTT
clone_size: NA; d_call: NA; cdr3_length: 15; j_call: TRBJ2-7; v_call: TRBV6-6; cdr3_aa: CASSYAYRVTYEQYF; cdr3_nt: TGTGCCAGCAGTTACGCCTACAGGGTCACCTACGAGCAGTACTTC
clone_size: NA; d_call: NA; cdr3_length: 13; j_call: TRBJ2-7; v_call: TRBV11-2; cdr3_aa: CASSLGTDYEQYF; cdr3_nt: TGTGCCAGCAGCTTAGGGACAGACTACGAGCAGTACTTC
clone_size: NA; d_call: TRBD1; cdr3_length: 13; j_call: TRBJ1-2; v_call: TRBV7-2; cdr3_aa: CASSLGQGAGYTF; cdr3_nt: TGTGCCAGCAGCTTAGGACAGGGGGCTGGCTACACCTTC
clone_size: NA; d_call: NA; cdr3_length: 15; j_call: TRBJ2-3; v_call: TRBV10-1; cdr3_aa: CASSEIPGIADTQYF; cdr3_nt: TGCGCCAGCAGTGAAATCCCAGGGATTGCAGATACGCAGTATTTT
clone_size: NA; d_call: NA; cdr3_length: 15; j_call: TRBJ1-1; v_call: TRBV9; cdr3_aa: CASSVDKGGNTEAFF; cdr3_nt: TGTGCCAGCAGCGTAGATAAGGGAGGGAACACTGAAGCTTTCTTT
clone_size: NA; d_call: NA; cdr3_length: 14; j_call: TRBJ2-1; v_call: TRBV6-5; cdr3_aa: CASSYWGVSNEQFF; cdr3_nt: TGTGCCAGCAGTTACTGGGGGGTGAGCAATGAGCAGTTCTTC
clone_size: NA; d_call: TRBD2; cdr3_length: 16; j_call: TRBJ2-7; v_call: TRBV28; cdr3_aa: CASSFRTSGLLYEQYF; cdr3_nt: TGTGCCAGCAGTTTCCGGACTAGCGGGCTCCTCTACGAGCAGTACTTC
clone_size: NA; d_call: TRBD2; cdr3_length: 14; j_call: TRBJ2-1; v_call: TRBV5-4; cdr3_aa: CASSLAGGRNEQFF; cdr3_nt: TGTGCCAGCAGCCTAGCGGGAGGACGCAATGAGCAGTTCTTC
clone_size: once; d_call: NA; cdr3_length: 14; j_call: TRBJ1-1; v_call: TRBV14; cdr3_aa: CASSHETTGMAAFF; cdr3_nt: TGTGCCAGCAGCCACGAGACAACAGGAATGGCAGCTTTCTTT
clone_size: NA; d_call: NA; cdr3_length: 13; j_call: TRBJ1-1; v_call: TRBV6-6; cdr3_aa: CATKQVSNTEAFF; cdr3_nt: TGTGCCACCAAACAGGTATCGAACACTGAAGCTTTCTTT
clone_size: NA; d_call: NA; cdr3_length: 12; j_call: TRBJ2-5; v_call: TRBV11-2; cdr3_aa: CASSLTEETQYF; cdr3_nt: TGTGCCAGCAGCTTAACTGAAGAGACCCAGTACTTC
clone_size: NA; d_call: TRBD1; cdr3_length: 15; j_call: TRBJ1-2; v_call: TRBV7-9; cdr3_aa: CASSQGQVGPYGYTF; cdr3_nt: TGTGCCAGCAGCCAAGGACAGGTGGGACCCTATGGCTACACCTTC
clone_size: NA; d_call: NA; cdr3_length: 15; j_call: TRBJ1-5; v_call: TRBV5-1; cdr3_aa: CASSLGGGLVQPQHF; cdr3_nt: TGCGCCAGCAGCTTAGGGGGGGGGCTGGTTCAGCCCCAGCATTTT
clone_size: NA; d_call: TRBD2; cdr3_length: 18; j_call: TRBJ2-2; v_call: TRBV19; cdr3_aa: CASSITSGRRTNTGELFF; cdr3_nt: TGTGCCAGTAGTATAACTAGCGGGAGACGAACGAACACCGGGGAGCTGTTTTTT
clone_size: NA; d_call: TRBD1; cdr3_length: 15; j_call: TRBJ2-7; v_call: TRBV9; cdr3_aa: CASSAGTGGSYEQYF; cdr3_nt: TGTGCCAGCAGCGCCGGGACAGGGGGTTCCTACGAGCAGTACTTC
clone_size: NA; d_call: TRBD1; cdr3_length: 19; j_call: TRBJ1-1; v_call: TRBV28; cdr3_aa: CASSLWGQVRGSLNTEAFF; cdr3_nt: TGTGCCAGCAGTTTATGGGGTCAGGTCAGGGGGTCTCTGAACACTGAAGCTTTCTTT
clone_size: NA; d_call: NA; cdr3_length: 14; j_call: TRBJ2-2; v_call: TRBV6-6; cdr3_aa: CAIQESRVTGELFF; cdr3_nt: TGTGCCATTCAAGAATCTCGGGTAACCGGGGAGCTGTTTTTT
clone_size: NA; d_call: NA; cdr3_length: 14; j_call: TRBJ1-2; v_call: TRBV29-1; cdr3_aa: CSVDPGAPNYGYTF; cdr3_nt: TGCAGCGTTGACCCAGGGGCTCCTAACTATGGCTACACCTTC
clone_size: NA; d_call: TRBD1; cdr3_length: 15; j_call: TRBJ2-7; v_call: TRBV7-2; cdr3_aa: CASSLGGQGGYEQYF; cdr3_nt: TGTGCCAGCAGCTTAGGGGGACAGGGGGGCTACGAGCAGTACTTC
clone_size: NA; d_call: TRBD2; cdr3_length: 16; j_call: TRBJ2-1; v_call: TRBV4-1; cdr3_aa: CASRPLPGGRYNEQFF; cdr3_nt: TGCGCCAGCAGACCCCTGCCAGGCGGGAGGTACAATGAGCAGTTCTTC
clone_size: NA; d_call: NA; cdr3_length: 12; j_call: TRBJ2-4; v_call: TRBV6-1; cdr3_aa: CASSRPPEAQYF; cdr3_nt: TGTGCCAGCAGCCGACCCCCTGAGGCTCAGTACTTC
clone_size: NA; d_call: NA; cdr3_length: 15; j_call: TRBJ2-3; v_call: TRBV9; cdr3_aa: CASSHSGHGTDTQYF; cdr3_nt: TGTGCCAGCAGCCACTCGGGTCACGGGACAGATACGCAGTATTTT
clone_size: NA; d_call: NA; cdr3_length: 15; j_call: TRBJ1-5; v_call: TRBV27; cdr3_aa: CASSTAGRRNQPQHF; cdr3_nt: TGTGCCAGCAGTACCGCGGGCCGCCGGAATCAGCCCCAGCATTTT
clone_size: NA; d_call: NA; cdr3_length: 15; j_call: TRBJ1-1; v_call: TRBV28; cdr3_aa: CASSLVGDARTEAFF; cdr3_nt: TGTGCCAGCAGTTTGGTGGGAGATGCAAGAACTGAAGCTTTCTTT
clone_size: NA; d_call: TRBD1; cdr3_length: 15; j_call: TRBJ1-4; v_call: TRBV15; cdr3_aa: CATSMGQGIPEKLFF; cdr3_nt: TGTGCCACCAGCATGGGACAGGGAATACCTGAAAAACTGTTTTTT
clone_size: NA; d_call: NA; cdr3_length: 13; j_call: TRBJ1-2; v_call: TRBV28; cdr3_aa: CASSAVGSIGYTF; cdr3_nt: TGTGCCAGCAGTGCGGTCGGGAGTATTGGCTACACCTTC